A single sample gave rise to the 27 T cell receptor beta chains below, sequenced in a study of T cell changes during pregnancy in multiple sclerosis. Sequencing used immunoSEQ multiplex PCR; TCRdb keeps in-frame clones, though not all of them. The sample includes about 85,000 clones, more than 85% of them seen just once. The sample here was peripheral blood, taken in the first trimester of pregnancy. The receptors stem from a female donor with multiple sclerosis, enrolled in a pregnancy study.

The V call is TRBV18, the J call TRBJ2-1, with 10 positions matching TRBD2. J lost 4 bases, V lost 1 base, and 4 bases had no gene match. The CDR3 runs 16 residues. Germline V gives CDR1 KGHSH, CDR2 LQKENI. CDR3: CASSPLSLAGYNEQFF. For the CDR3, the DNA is TGTGCCAGCTCACCACTTTCACTAGCGGGATACAATGAGCAGTTCTTC. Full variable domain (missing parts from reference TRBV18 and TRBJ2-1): NAGVMQNPRHLVRRRGQEARLRCSPMKGHSHVYWYRQLPEEGLKFMVYLQKENIIDESGMPKERFSAEFPKEGPSILRIQQVVRGDSAAYFCASSPLSLAGYNEQFFGPGTRLTVL.

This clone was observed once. This chain's CDR3 is CASSSPGLAVNEQYF. The CDR3 DNA sequence: TGTGCCAGCAGTTCCCCGGGACTAGCGGTCAACGAGCAGTACTTC. The gene calls are TRBV28 and TRBJ2-7, with 11 positions matching TRBD2. This CDR3 is built from 15 residues. Germline V gives CDR1 MDHEN, CDR2 SYDVKM. V trimming: 4 bases; J trimming: 5 bases; junction bases outside the gene matches: 7.

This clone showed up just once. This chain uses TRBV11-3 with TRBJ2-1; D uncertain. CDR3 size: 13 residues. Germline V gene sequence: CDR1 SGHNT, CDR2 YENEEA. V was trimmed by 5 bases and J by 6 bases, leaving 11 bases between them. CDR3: CASSTQEGNEQFF. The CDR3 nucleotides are TGTGCCAGCAGCACCCAGGAAGGCAATGAGCAGTTCTTC.

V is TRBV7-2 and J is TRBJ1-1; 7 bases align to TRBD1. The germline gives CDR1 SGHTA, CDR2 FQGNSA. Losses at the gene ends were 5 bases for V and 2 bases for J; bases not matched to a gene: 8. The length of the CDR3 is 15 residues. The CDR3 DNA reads TGTGCCAGCAGCCGCACGACAGGGCTCAACACTGAAGCTTTCTTT. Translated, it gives CASSRTTGLNTEAFF. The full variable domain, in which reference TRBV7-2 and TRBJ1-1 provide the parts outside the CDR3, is GAGVSQSPSNKVTEKGKDVELRCDPISGHTALYWYRQSLGQGLEFLIYFQGNSAPDKSGLPSDRFSAERTGGSVSTLTIQRTQQEDSAVYLCASSRTTGLNTEAFFGQGTRLTVV.

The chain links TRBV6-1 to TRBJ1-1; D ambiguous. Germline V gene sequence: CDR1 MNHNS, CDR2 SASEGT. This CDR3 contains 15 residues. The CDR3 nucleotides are TGTGCTACAACCGGGGAGGGCTACATGAACACTGAAGCTTTCTTT. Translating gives CATTGEGYMNTEAFF.

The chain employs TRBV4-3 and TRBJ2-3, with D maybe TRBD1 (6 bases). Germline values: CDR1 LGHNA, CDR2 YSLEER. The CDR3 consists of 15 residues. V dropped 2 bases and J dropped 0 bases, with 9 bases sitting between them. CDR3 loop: CASSQLDRSTDTQYF. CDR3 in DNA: TGCGCCAGCAGCCAACTCGACAGGAGCACAGATACGCAGTATTTT.

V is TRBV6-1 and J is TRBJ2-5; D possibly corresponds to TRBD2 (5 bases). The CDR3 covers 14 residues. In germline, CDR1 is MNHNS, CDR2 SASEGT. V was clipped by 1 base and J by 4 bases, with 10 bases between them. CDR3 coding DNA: TGTGCCAGCAGTGAAGGATCGGGGATAGAGACCCAGTACTTC. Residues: CASSEGSGIETQYF.

The CDR3 region is CASSRTSGRDTQYF. In DNA form, the CDR3 reads TGTGCCAGCAGCCGAACTAGCGGGAGGGATACGCAGTATTTT. V and J are TRBV7-8 and TRBJ2-3; TRBD2 matches 12 bases. The CDR3 length is 14 residues. V was pared by 5 bases and J by 6 bases, with 3 bases of the junction left unmatched. Germline loops: CDR1 SGHVS, CDR2 FQNEAQ.

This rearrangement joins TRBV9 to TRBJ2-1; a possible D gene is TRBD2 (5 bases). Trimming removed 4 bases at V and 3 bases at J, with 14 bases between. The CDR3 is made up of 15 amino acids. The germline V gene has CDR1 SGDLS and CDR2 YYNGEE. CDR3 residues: CASSSSVGVYNEQFF. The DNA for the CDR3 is TGTGCCAGCAGCTCCTCCGTGGGAGTCTACAATGAGCAGTTCTTC.

CDR3 loop: CASSLPRRTGYPAYEQYF. In nucleotides, the CDR3 is TGTGCCAGCAGCTTACCTCGTCGGACAGGGTACCCAGCCTACGAGCAGTACTTC. The chain uses TRBV11-3 and TRBJ2-7; 8 nucleotides align to TRBD1. The J segment lost 2 bases and the V segment lost 2 bases, leaving 14 bases of the junction unmatched. The CDR3 extends over 18 amino acids. In germline, CDR1 is SGHNT, CDR2 YENEEA.

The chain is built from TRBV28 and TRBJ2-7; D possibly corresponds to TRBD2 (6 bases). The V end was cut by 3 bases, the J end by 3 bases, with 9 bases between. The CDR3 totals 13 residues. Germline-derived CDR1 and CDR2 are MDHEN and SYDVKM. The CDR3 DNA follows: TGTGCCAGCAGTTTGGAGGGACTCTACGAGCAGTACTTC. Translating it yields CASSLEGLYEQYF.

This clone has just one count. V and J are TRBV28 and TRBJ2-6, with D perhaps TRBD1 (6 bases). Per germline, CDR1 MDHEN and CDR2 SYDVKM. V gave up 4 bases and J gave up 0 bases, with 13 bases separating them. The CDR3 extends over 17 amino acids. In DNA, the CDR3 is TGTGCCAGCAGTTCACTAGTGGGACACTCTGGGGCCAACGTCCTGACTTTC. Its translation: CASSSLVGHSGANVLTF.

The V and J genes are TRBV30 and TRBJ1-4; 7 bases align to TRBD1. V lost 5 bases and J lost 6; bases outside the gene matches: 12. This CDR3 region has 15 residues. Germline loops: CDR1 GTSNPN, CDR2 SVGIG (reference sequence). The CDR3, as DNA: TGTGCCTGGTGCGGCTCCCTTACAGGGGATGAAAAACTGTTTTTT. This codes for CAWCGSLTGDEKLFF.

Written as DNA, the CDR3 is TGTGCCAGCAGCTTAGGGCGGGAGCTGTCCTACGAGCAGTACTTC. Translated, it gives CASSLGRELSYEQYF. V and J are TRBV7-3 and TRBJ2-7; 7 positions match TRBD2. Germline V gene data show CDR1 as SGHTA and CDR2 as FQGTGA. V gave up 2 bases and J gave up 1 base; unmatched junction bases: 5. The CDR3 has 15 residues.

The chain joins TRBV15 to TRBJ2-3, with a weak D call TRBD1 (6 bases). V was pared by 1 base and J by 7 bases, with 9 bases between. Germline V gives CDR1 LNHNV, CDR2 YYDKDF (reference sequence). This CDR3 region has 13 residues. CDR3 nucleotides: TGTGCCACCAGCAGAGGACAGGAGAATACGCAGTATTTT. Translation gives CATSRGQENTQYF.

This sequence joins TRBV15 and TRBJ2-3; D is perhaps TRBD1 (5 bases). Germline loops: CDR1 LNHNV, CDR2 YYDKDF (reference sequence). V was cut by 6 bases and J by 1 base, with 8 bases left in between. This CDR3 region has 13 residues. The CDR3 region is CATSVRGTDTQYF. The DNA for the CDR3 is TGTGCCACCAGTGTCAGGGGCACAGATACGCAGTATTTT.

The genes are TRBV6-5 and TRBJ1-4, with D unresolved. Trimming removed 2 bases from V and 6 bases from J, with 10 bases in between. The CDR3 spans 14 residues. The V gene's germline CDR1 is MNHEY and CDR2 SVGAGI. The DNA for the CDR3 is TGTGCCAGCAGTTACGGTGGAGGTTATGAAAAACTGTTTTTT. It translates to CASSYGGGYEKLFF.

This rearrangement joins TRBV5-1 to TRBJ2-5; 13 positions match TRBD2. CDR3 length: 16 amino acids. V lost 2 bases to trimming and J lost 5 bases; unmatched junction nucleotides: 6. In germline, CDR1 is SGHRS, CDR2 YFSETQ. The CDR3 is CASSFGLAGEGETQYF. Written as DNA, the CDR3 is TGCGCCAGCAGCTTTGGACTAGCGGGAGAGGGGGAGACCCAGTACTTC.

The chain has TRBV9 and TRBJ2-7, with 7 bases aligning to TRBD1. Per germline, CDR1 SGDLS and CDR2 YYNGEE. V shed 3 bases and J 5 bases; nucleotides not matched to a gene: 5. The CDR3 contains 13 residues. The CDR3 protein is CASSAAGTDEQYF. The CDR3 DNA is TGTGCCAGCAGCGCCGCCGGGACAGACGAGCAGTACTTC. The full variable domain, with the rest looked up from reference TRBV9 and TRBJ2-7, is DSGVTQTPKHLITATGQRVTLRCSPRSGDLSVYWYQQSLDQGLQFLIQYYNGEERAKGNILERFSAQQFPDLHSELNLSSLELGDSALYFCASSAAGTDEQYFGPGTRLTVT.

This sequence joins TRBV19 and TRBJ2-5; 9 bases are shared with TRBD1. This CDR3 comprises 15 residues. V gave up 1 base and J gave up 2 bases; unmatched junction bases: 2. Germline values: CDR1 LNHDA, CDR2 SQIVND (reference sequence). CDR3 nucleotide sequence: TGTGCCAGTAGTATAGGGGGACAGGGACAAGAGACCCAGTACTTC. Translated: CASSIGGQGQETQYF.

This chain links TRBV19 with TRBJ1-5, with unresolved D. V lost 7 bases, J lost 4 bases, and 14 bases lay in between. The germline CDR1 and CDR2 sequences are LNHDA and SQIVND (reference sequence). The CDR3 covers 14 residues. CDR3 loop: CASNGVPINQPQHF. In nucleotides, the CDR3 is TGTGCCAGTAACGGTGTTCCCATAAATCAGCCCCAGCATTTT.

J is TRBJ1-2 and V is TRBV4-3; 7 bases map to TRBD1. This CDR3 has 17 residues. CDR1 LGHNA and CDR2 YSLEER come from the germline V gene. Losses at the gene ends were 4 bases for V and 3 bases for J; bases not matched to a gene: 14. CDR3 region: CASSPKIGQELYYGYTF. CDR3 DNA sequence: TGCGCCAGCAGCCCGAAAATTGGACAGGAACTATACTATGGCTACACCTTC.

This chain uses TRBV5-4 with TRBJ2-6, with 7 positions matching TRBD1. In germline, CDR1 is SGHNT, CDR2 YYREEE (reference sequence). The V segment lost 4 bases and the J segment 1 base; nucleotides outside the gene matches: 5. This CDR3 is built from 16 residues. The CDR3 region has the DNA TGTGCCAGCAGCAGGAGGACAGGTTCTGGGGCCAACGTCCTGACTTTC. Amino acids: CASSRRTGSGANVLTF.

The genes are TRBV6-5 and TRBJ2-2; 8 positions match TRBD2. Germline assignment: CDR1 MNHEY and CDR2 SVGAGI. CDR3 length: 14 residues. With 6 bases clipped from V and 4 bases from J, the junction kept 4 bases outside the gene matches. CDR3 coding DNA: TGTGCCAGCAGGATCGGGACTAGCACCGGGGAGCTGTTTTTT. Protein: CASRIGTSTGELFF.

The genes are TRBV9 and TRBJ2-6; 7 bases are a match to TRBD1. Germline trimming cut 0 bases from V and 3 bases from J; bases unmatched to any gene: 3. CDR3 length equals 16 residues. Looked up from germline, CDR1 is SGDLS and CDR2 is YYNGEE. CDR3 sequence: CASSVGGGGGANVLTF. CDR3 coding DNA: TGTGCCAGCAGCGTAGGAGGGGGCGGTGGGGCCAACGTCCTGACTTTC.

The CDR3 bases are TGTGCCAGCCGCAGGTTTGTCCCGCAAGGAAAACTGTTTTTT. The encoded protein is CASRRFVPQGKLFF. J is TRBJ1-4 and V is TRBV6-6, with D unclear. This CDR3 has 14 residues. V lost 8 bases and J lost 10, with 20 bases in between. Germline values: CDR1 MNHNY, CDR2 SVGAGI (reference sequence).

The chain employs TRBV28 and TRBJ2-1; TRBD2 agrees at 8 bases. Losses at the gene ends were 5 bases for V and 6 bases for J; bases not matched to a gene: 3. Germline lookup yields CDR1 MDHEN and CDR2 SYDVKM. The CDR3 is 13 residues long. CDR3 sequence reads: CASSPTSVNEQFF. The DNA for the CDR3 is TGTGCCAGCAGTCCGACTAGCGTCAATGAGCAGTTCTTC.